This T cell receptor (beta chain) was documented in a study of blood T cell repertoires in COVID-19 (dated by TCRdb to the early 2020s). Regarding the research as a whole: Samples covering the acute and convalescent phases of COVID-19 were provided by collaborators in the United States, Italy and Spain. The samples were drawn from two sources: the first 160 participants of the ongoing ImmuneRACE study, and fewer than 1,500 subjects contributed by 6 global collaborators. Deeply sampled blood TCRbeta repertoires from subjects exposed to, actively infected with, or recovered from COVID-19 were included in the dataset. The material from the prospective study consisted of cDNA or gDNA derived from T cells, B-cell-depleted T cells, or PBMCs. Sample metadata almost always included a de-identified subject ID, COVID-19 status, age in years and sex. Where available, HLA class I and class II types were obtained from metadata supplied by the sample provider rather than from assay-based typing. The repertoires were released in a freely available public database intended as a resource for research on the immune response to SARS-CoV-2. Broader findings and caveats from the paper: How much clinical and demographic metadata was included differed by source and by participant, and the metadata was provided uncurated.

The immunoSEQ Assay, a bias-controlled multiplex PCR, was used to amplify TCRbeta CDR3 regions from genomic DNA. Per the original workflow: The number of nucleated cells in each sample was estimated by amplification of reference gene primers within the assay. To quantify the absolute abundance of each unique TCRbeta CDR3 rearrangement, sequence reads were collapsed and filtered. Productive Simpson clonality was computed per sample as the square root of Simpson's diversity index over productive rearrangements. The table comes from immuneACCESS by way of TCRdb, which keeps in-frame sequences with V and J called. Part of the clones is missing from these tables; in studies checked, under half for an unresolved V gene and the rest for unknown reasons. The DNA gave D and trimming, while V, J and clone size come from that table. For this sample the table gives approximately 84,000 clones, of which around 79% were detected only once. The leading ten clones occupy approximately 5.7% of the sample.

Whole blood was collected in K2EDTA tubes by collaborating institutions according to the institutions' own protocols. For TCRbeta analysis, collaborator samples were shipped as frozen whole blood, as isolated PBMCs, or as DNA extracted from either sample type. Counted from cysteine to phenylalanine, this CDR3 has 17 amino acids. Only the CDR3 part of the read is kept: 51 bases, read in frame from the first base. The germline V gene encodes CDR1 SNHLY and CDR2 FYNNEI. V is pared back by 9 bases and J by 4 bases, with 24 bases lying between the germline termini. A word on this clone: The antigen it binds to is not known. Base qualities are not recorded, but no much larger clone differs from it by a single base.

Sequenced: peripheral blood. Rearrangement joined TRBV2 to TRBJ2-2; perhaps TRBD1 is the D gene, with 6 bases matching. The sequence came from a man in his fifties or sixties with active or convalescent COVID-19. The CDR3 has the sequence CASPSPIRQAITGELFF. The DNA is TGTGCCAGTCCCAGTCCGATTAGACAGGCGATCACCGGGGAGCTGTTTTTT.